This T cell receptor (beta chain) stems from a study of early T cells in non-severe SARS-CoV-2 infection. Study in general: Sequenced bulk RNA came from whole blood that was unsorted, and chains were unpaired.

In its sample, this clonotype was seen a few times. Its antigen is as yet unknown. Unique molecular identifiers tagged individual cDNA molecules. TCRdb itself ran the 5' RACE reads through MiXCR, one entry per CDR3 protein. The repertoire holds approximately 69,000 distinct CDR3 sequences, with about 9% as singletons. The CDR3 is 17 residues long. The V gene lost 8 bases and the J gene lost 0 bases, with 17 bases spanning the gap. In germline, CDR1 is LNHNV, CDR2 YYDKDF (reference sequence). Study results and caveats: VDJdb-based annotation leaned toward anti-spike CD8 responses and missed private and CD4 specificities.

V and J are TRBV15 and TRBJ2-6; no clear D. Sequenced sample: whole blood. The clonotype comes from an adult who was a healthcare worker with PCR-confirmed SARS-CoV-2 infection or an uninfected control (not recorded which). CDR3 sequence reads: CATVRPQDFSGANVLTF. The DNA for the CDR3 is TGTGCCACCGTTCGGCCGCAGGATTTCTCTGGGGCCAACGTCCTGACTTTC.